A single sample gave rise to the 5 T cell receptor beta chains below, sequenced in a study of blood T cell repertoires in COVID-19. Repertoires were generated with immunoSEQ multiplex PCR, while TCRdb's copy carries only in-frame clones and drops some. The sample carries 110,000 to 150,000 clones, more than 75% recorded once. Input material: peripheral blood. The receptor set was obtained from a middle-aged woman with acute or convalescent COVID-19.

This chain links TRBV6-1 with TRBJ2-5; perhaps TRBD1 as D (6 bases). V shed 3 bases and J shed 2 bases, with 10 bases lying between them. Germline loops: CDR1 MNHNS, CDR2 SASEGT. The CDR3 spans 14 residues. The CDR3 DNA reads TGTGCCAGCAGTGACCGACAGGTACAAGAGACCCAGTACTTC. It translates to CASSDRQVQETQYF.

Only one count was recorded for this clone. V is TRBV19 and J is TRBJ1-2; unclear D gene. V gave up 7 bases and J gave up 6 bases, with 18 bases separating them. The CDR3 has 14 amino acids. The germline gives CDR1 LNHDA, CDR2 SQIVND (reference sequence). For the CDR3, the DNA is TGTGCCAGTACCCTAAGCGACCGGGATAATGGCTACACCTTC. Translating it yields CASTLSDRDNGYTF. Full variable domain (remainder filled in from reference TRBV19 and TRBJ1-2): DGGITQSPKYLFRKEGQNVTLSCEQNLNHDAMYWYRQDPGQGLRLIYYSQIVNDFQKGDIAEGYSVSREKKESFPLTVTSAQKNPTAFYLCASTLSDRDNGYTFGSGTRLTVV.

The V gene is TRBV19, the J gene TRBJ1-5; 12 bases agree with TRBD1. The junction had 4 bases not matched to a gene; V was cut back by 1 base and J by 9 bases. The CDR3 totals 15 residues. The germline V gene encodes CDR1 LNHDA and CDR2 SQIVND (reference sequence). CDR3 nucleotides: TGTGCCAGTAGTATAGGGGACAGGGGGCTTGGGCCCCAGCATTTT. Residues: CASSIGDRGLGPQHF. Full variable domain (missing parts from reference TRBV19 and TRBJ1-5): DGGITQSPKYLFRKEGQNVTLSCEQNLNHDAMYWYRQDPGQGLRLIYYSQIVNDFQKGDIAEGYSVSREKKESFPLTVTSAQKNPTAFYLCASSIGDRGLGPQHFGDGTRLSIL.

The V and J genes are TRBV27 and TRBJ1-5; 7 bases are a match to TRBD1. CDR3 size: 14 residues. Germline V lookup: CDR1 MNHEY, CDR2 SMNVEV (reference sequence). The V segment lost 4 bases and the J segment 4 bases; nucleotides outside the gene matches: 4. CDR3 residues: CASSSSTGNQPQHF. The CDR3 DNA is TGTGCCAGCAGTTCCTCGACAGGGAATCAGCCCCAGCATTTT.

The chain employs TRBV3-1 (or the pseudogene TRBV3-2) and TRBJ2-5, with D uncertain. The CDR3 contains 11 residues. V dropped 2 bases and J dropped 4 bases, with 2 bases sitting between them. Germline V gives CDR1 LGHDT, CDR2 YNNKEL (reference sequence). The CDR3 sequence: CASSQLETQYF. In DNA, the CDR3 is TGTGCCAGCAGCCAACTAGAGACCCAGTACTTC.